Following are 24 T cell receptor beta chains from one sample sequenced in a study of human T cells and chemical hapten exposure. Time point indicated: patch test 2, 6 weeks after DPC sensitization. Treatment here: therapeutic diphenylcyclopropenone sensitization with weekly scalp DPC. TCRdb analysed the RACE reads with MiXCR anew, one entry per CDR3 protein. The top ten hold approximately 16% of the sample, which has 40,000 to 45,000 distinct CDR3 sequences, 8% to 9.5% seen once. Material: whole blood, obtained in connection with sensitization to the hapten diphenylcyclopropenone (DPC). All receptors derive from a woman in her thirties or forties with alopecia areata. Some clones in this sample may be carry-over from other donors' samples.

Ten or more counts support this clonotype. The chain is built from TRBV3-1 and TRBJ1-2; no definite D call. Germline V gene lookup returns CDR1 LGHDT and CDR2 YNNKEL (reference sequence). The V end was cut by 5 bases, the J end by 6 bases, with 10 bases between. The CDR3 extends over 12 amino acids. CDR3: CASSDVPDGYTF. CDR3 coding DNA: TGTGCCAGCAGCGATGTGCCCGATGGCTACACCTTC.

Many counts were recorded for this clonotype. The V and J genes are TRBV28 and TRBJ1-2; D remains ambiguous. Between the trimmed V and J ends, which lost 2 bases and 2 bases, there was a span of 6 bases. CDR1 is MDHEN, CDR2 SYDVKM, per germline. The CDR3 sequence is 13 residues long. The CDR3 nucleotides are TGTGCCAGCAGTTTAAAAGCGAACTATGGCTACACCTTC. Translating gives CASSLKANYGYTF.

The chain joins TRBV9 to TRBJ2-1, with D unclear. The CDR3 has 15 amino acids. Trimming removed 0 bases from V and 8 bases from J, with 15 bases in between. Germline-derived CDR1 and CDR2 are SGDLS and YYNGEE. This CDR3 is CASSVVDNLMDEQFF. The DNA for the CDR3 is TGTGCCAGCAGCGTAGTAGACAACCTTATGGATGAGCAGTTCTTC.

The rearrangement links TRBV3-1 to TRBJ2-1; weak D call: TRBD2 (6 bases). Trimming pared 0 bases from V and 10 bases from J, leaving 13 bases between. Germline assignment: CDR1 LGHDT and CDR2 YNNKEL (reference sequence). This CDR3 contains 14 residues. The CDR3 loop reads CASSQDLPAGEQFF. The CDR3 region has the DNA TGTGCCAGCAGCCAAGATCTCCCTGCGGGGGAGCAGTTCTTC.

This clonotype was recorded a few times. The chain recombines TRBV15 with TRBJ2-3, with 7 nucleotides matching TRBD2. Unmatched junction bases numbered 8, after V lost 1 base and J lost 4 bases. The CDR3 sequence is 16 residues long. Germline assignment: CDR1 LNHNV and CDR2 YYDKDF (reference sequence). The CDR3 reads CATSRVLTGGPDTQYF. CDR3 coding DNA: TGTGCCACCAGCAGAGTGTTAACGGGGGGACCAGATACGCAGTATTTT.

CDR3 DNA sequence: TGTGCCAGCAGCTCCGGGACAGGGTACGCCGAGCAGTACTTC. It yields the protein CASSSGTGYAEQYF. The rearrangement joins TRBV9 to TRBJ2-7, with 9 bases matching TRBD1. This CDR3 has 14 residues. Germline assignment: CDR1 SGDLS and CDR2 YYNGEE. V dropped 4 bases and J dropped 6; count of bases not matched to a gene: 8.

This clonotype was counted at least ten times. V and J are TRBV7-6 and TRBJ2-5, with D perhaps TRBD1 (6 bases). This CDR3 has 15 amino acids. Looked up from germline, CDR1 is SGHVS and CDR2 is FNYEAQ. Trimming removed 5 bases at V and 9 bases at J, with 22 bases between. The CDR3 DNA reads TGTGCCAGCAGCGCTGGGACAAACCCAGCAGGGGCCCAGTACTTC. Its translation: CASSAGTNPAGAQYF. The entire variable domain, with the rest obtained from reference TRBV7-6 and TRBJ2-5, is as follows: GAGVSQSPRYKVTKRGQDVALRCDPISGHVSLYWYRQALGQGPEFLTYFNYEAQQDKSGLPNDRFSAERPEGSISTLTIQRTEQRDSAMYRCASSAGTNPAGAQYFGPGTRLLVL.

Ten or more counts support this clonotype. The chain links TRBV2 to TRBJ1-2; D perhaps matches TRBD1 (6 bases). Trimming removed 5 bases at V and 8 bases at J, with 18 bases between. CDR3 size: 14 residues. Germline V gene data show CDR1 as SNHLY and CDR2 as FYNNEI. The CDR3 DNA reads TGTGCCAGCAGTAGTGTAAGGGGGGCAATGGGCTACACCTTC. This encodes CASSSVRGAMGYTF.

In this sample, this clonotype turned up a few times. The CDR3 coding sequence is TGCAGCGTTGTTGAGGGTGGCTCTTTGGGCTACACCTTC. The encoded protein is CSVVEGGSLGYTF. The V gene is TRBV29-1, the J gene TRBJ1-2; D gene uncertain. The germline V gene encodes CDR1 SQVTM and CDR2 ANQGSEA. Trimming stripped 4 bases from V and 8 bases from J, with 17 bases between. This CDR3 region has 13 residues. Supplemented by reference TRBV29-1 and TRBJ1-2, the full variable domain reads SAVISQKPSRDICQRGTSLTIQCQVDSQVTMMFWYRQQPGQSLTLIATANQGSEATYESGFVIDKFPISRPNLTFSTLTVSNMSPEDSSIYLCSVVEGGSLGYTFGSGTRLTVV.

The rearrangement uses TRBV27 and TRBJ2-7; tentatively, D is TRBD1 (5 bases). The V gene lost 4 bases and the J gene lost 2 bases, with 9 bases spanning the gap. The germline V gene has CDR1 MNHEY and CDR2 SMNVEV (reference sequence). The CDR3 contains 13 residues. The CDR3 is CASSSRTTYEQYF. In nucleotides, the CDR3 is TGTGCCAGCAGTTCTCGGACAACCTACGAGCAGTACTTC.

This clonotype has at least ten counts. This chain joins TRBV7-8 and TRBJ1-4; D ambiguous. The CDR3 loop spans 14 amino acids. The germline V gene encodes CDR1 SGHVS and CDR2 FQNEAQ. Trimming left V 2 bases short and J 7 bases short, with 11 bases between. The CDR3 nucleotides read TGTGCCAGCAGCTTATGGCAAGGTGGTGAAAAACTGTTTTTT. Amino acids: CASSLWQGGEKLFF.

In its sample, this clonotype was seen many times. The J gene is TRBJ1-6, the V gene TRBV7-2; tentative D call: TRBD1 (5 bases). The CDR3 length is 17 residues. V lost 5 bases and J 3 bases, leaving 17 bases between the germline ends. Germline V gives CDR1 SGHTA, CDR2 FQGNSA. CDR3 protein: CASSVYSGTYYNSPLHF. The CDR3 DNA is TGTGCCAGCAGCGTTTATTCCGGGACCTACTATAATTCACCCCTCCACTTT.

With regard to this clonotype: The germline gene is not matched at one end of the junction; a read error may be the cause. The rearrangement links TRBV15 to TRBJ2-7, with D maybe TRBD1 (6 bases). CDR3 size: 15 residues. Germline V CDR1 and CDR2: LNHNV, YYDKDF (reference sequence). The CDR3 DNA sequence: TGTGCCACCAGCAGGCGGACAGACCCCTCCAACGAGCAGTACTTC. Encoded protein: CATSRRTDPSNEQYF.

This clonotype was seen only a few times. The rearrangement uses TRBV2 and TRBJ1-1; 7 nucleotides agree with TRBD1. This CDR3 is built from 13 residues. Germline CDR1 is SNHLY and CDR2 is FYNNEI. Losses at the gene ends were 4 bases for V and 5 bases for J; bases not matched to a gene: 4. The CDR3 sequence: CASSVQGDTEAFF. The CDR3, as DNA: TGTGCCAGCAGTGTTCAGGGGGATACTGAAGCTTTCTTT.

The chain employs TRBV7-3 and TRBJ1-3; D call uncertain. The length of the CDR3 is 16 residues. V was shortened by 9 bases and J by 0 bases, with 18 bases between the two germline ends. Germline assignment: CDR1 SGHTA and CDR2 FQGTGA. The CDR3 DNA reads TGTGCCAGGAGCGCGCCGGGCATTCGCTCTGGAAACACCATATATTTT. This gives the protein CARSAPGIRSGNTIYF.

Details on this clonotype: This may be a read error: a much more frequent sequence differs by one nucleotide. This chain links TRBV29-1 with TRBJ2-5; 7 bases align to TRBD2. Per germline, CDR1 SQVTM and CDR2 ANQGSEA. V was pared by 3 bases and J by 4 bases, with 8 bases of the junction left unmatched. This CDR3 is 14 amino acids long. The CDR3 region is CSVEKRGRVETQYF. In DNA, the CDR3 is TGCAGCGTTGAGAAGCGGGGCAGGGTAGAGACCCAGTACTTC.

This clonotype showed up just a few times. The chain employs TRBV3-1 and TRBJ2-3; 11 nucleotides line up with TRBD2. V gave up 6 bases and J gave up 6 bases; unmatched junction bases: 2. Germline V lookup: CDR1 LGHDT, CDR2 YNNKEL (reference sequence). The CDR3 length is 13 residues. Here the CDR3 reads CASRLAGVDTQYF. The CDR3 bases are TGTGCCAGCAGACTAGCGGGGGTGGATACGCAGTATTTT.

The sample holds many counts of this clonotype. The genes are TRBV10-3 and TRBJ1-2, with D maybe TRBD1 (5 bases). The V end lost 4 bases, the J end lost 2 bases, and 11 bases lay between the germline ends. The CDR3 extends over 14 amino acids. Germline V CDR1 and CDR2: ENHRY, SYGVKD. CDR3 loop: CAISGGPVNYGYTF. CDR3 sequence (DNA): TGTGCCATCAGTGGGGGACCGGTGAACTATGGCTACACCTTC.

The table lists this clonotype with many counts. J is TRBJ2-6 and V is TRBV28; TRBD2 aligns across 11 bases. Per the germline V gene, CDR1 is MDHEN and CDR2 is SYDVKM. CDR3 size: 18 residues. J lost 3 bases, V lost 6 bases, and 10 bases had no gene match. The CDR3 nucleotides read TGTGCCAGCAGACCCCTAGCGGGGGGCAGTCGTGGGGCCAACGTCCTGACTTTC. Protein product: CASRPLAGGSRGANVLTF.

This clonotype was counted between two and nine times. The rearrangement uses TRBV30 and TRBJ2-1; 9 bases are a match to TRBD2. The CDR3 is 19 amino acids. Germline V gene sequence: CDR1 GTSNPN, CDR2 SVGIG (reference sequence). Trimming cost V 0 bases and J 7 bases; bases outside gene matches: 19. CDR3 protein: CAWSVFGHSGGGAGNEQFF. In nucleotides, the CDR3 is TGTGCCTGGAGTGTATTTGGGCATTCCGGCGGGGGGGCCGGGAATGAGCAGTTCTTC.

This clonotype was seen at least ten times. The rearrangement links TRBV28 to TRBJ2-7; 10 bases agree with TRBD1. J gave up 2 bases and V 4 bases, and 8 bases lay outside the gene matches. There are 16 residues in the CDR3. CDR1 MDHEN and CDR2 SYDVKM come from the germline V gene. Here the CDR3 DNA reads TGTGCCAGCAGTTCCCCCGGGGGACAGGGGACCTACGAGCAGTACTTC. It is translated as CASSSPGGQGTYEQYF. Full variable domain (missing parts from reference TRBV28 and TRBJ2-7): DVKVTQSSRYLVKRTGEKVFLECVQDMDHENMFWYRQDPGLGLRLIYFSYDVKMKEKGDIPEGYSVSREKKERFSLILESASTNQTSMYLCASSSPGGQGTYEQYFGPGTRLTVT.

This chain uses TRBV7-8 with TRBJ2-1; 7 bases fit TRBD2. The CDR3 length is 17 residues. Losses at the gene ends were 5 bases for V and 4 bases for J; bases not matched to a gene: 14. From germline, CDR1 is SGHVS and CDR2 FQNEAQ. CDR3 protein: CASSTSRVGLPYNEQFF. In nucleotides, the CDR3 is TGTGCCAGCAGCACATCCAGGGTGGGACTACCTTACAATGAGCAGTTCTTC.

This clonotype turned up a few times. The chain joins TRBV20-1 to TRBJ2-2, with D hard to call. Germline V gene sequence: CDR1 DFQATT, CDR2 SNEGSKA (reference sequence). The CDR3 runs to 12 residues. V shed 7 bases and J shed 5 bases, with 11 bases lying between them. CDR3 nucleotide sequence: TGCAGTGGCGCGAAGTCTACCGGGGAGCTGTTTTTT. Translation: CSGAKSTGELFF.

This clonotype was seen at least ten times. The chain uses TRBV3-1 and TRBJ2-3, with 8 bases that match TRBD1. Germline V lookup: CDR1 LGHDT, CDR2 YNNKEL (reference sequence). This CDR3 comprises 17 residues. V lost 0 bases, J lost 4 bases, and 9 bases stayed unmatched. The CDR3, as DNA: TGTGCCAGCAGCCAAGATTTCGGACAGGGAGGTGCAGATACGCAGTATTTT. Its translation: CASSQDFGQGGADTQYF.